This T cell receptor beta chain emerged from a study of PD-1 blockade in classical Hodgkin lymphoma. Study background: A 3 mg/kg intravenous dose of nivolumab was received by patients every 2 weeks. Study observations and caveats: Still unresolved is the cause of the repertoire differences, which may be disease activity or prior therapy. Complete responders showed a baseline diversity that resembled the diversity of newly diagnosed patients.

Relative to its sample, this clone is medium-sized. The antigen is unknown. Libraries were prepared by immunoSEQ multiplex PCR; TCRdb keeps only in-frame clonotypes and omits some of them. The profile covers some 24,000 clones, with roughly 80% appearing a single time and 6.5% to 7% taken by the ten largest. Each patient experienced a relapse that followed autologous stem cell transplantation, and brentuximab vedotin exposure varied. Responses achieved at best were complete response, partial response or progressive disease. The TCR originated in a human donor with classical Hodgkin lymphoma. The sample consisted of peripheral blood mononuclear cells (PBMCs), taken at baseline.

Here the CDR3 reads CASSPRGGANTGELFF. The CDR3 coding sequence is TGTGCCAGCAGCCCCCGCGGCGGCGCGAACACCGGGGAGCTGTTTTTT. The chain joins TRBV7-8 to TRBJ2-2; D gene unclear. The CDR3 contains 16 residues. From germline, CDR1 is SGHVS and CDR2 FQNEAQ. Trimming cost V 5 bases and J 0 bases, with 13 bases left between them.